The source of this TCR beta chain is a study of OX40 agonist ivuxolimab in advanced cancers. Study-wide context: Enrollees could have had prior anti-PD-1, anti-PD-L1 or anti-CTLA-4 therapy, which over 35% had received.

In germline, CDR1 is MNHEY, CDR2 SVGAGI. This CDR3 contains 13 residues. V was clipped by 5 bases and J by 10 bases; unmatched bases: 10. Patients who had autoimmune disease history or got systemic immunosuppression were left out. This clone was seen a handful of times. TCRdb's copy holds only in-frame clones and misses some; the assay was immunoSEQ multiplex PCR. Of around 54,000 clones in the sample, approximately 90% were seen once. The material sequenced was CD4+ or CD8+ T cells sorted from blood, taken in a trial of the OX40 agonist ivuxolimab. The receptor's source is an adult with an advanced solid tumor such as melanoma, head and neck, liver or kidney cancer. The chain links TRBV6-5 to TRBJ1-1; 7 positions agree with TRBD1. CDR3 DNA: TGTGCCAGCAGTCATAAAGGGGGCGCGGGAGCTTTCTTT. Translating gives CASSHKGGAGAFF.